This T cell receptor beta chain came from a study of PD-L1 blockade in urothelial cancer. Study details: Male sex and bladder-origin urothelial cancer characterized most of the roughly 29 patients. Median blood clonality was around 0.08, with some 89,000 unique TCRs. Blood was subjected to analysis at 3 weeks (second dose) and 6 weeks following treatment start.

The assay was immunoSEQ multiplex PCR, and TCRdb's table has in-frame clones only and misses some. The table includes some 100,000 clones, about 90% detected once. Germline trimming cut 2 bases from V and 5 bases from J; bases unmatched to any gene: 3. Germline-derived CDR1 and CDR2 are SGHNT and YYREEE (reference sequence). The CDR3 contains 15 residues. The chain employs TRBV5-4 and TRBJ2-5, with 13 bases that match TRBD2. The clonotype originates from a woman over 75 with urothelial cancer. This material consisted of PBMCs, taken around atezolizumab (anti-PD-L1) treatment. This chain's CDR3 is CASSLLTSGGETQYF. The CDR3 nucleotides are TGTGCCAGCAGCTTATTGACTAGCGGGGGGGAGACCCAGTACTTC. The whole variable domain, filled in from reference TRBV5-4 and TRBJ2-5, reads ETGVTQSPTHLIKTRGQQVTLRCSSQSGHNTVSWYQQALGQGPQFIFQYYREEENGRGNFPPRFSGLQFPNYSSELNVNALELDDSALYLCASSLLTSGGETQYFGPGTRLLVL.